This T cell receptor (beta chain) was retrieved from a study of blood T cell repertoires in COVID-19 (dated by TCRdb to about 2020). In the study overall: Samples from collaborators originated in the United States, Italy and Spain and spanned both the acute and convalescent phases of COVID-19. Nearly every sample came with metadata listing a de-identified subject ID, COVID-19 status, age in years and sex. The samples were drawn from two sources: the first 160 participants of the ongoing ImmuneRACE study, and 950 to 1,500 subjects contributed by 6 global collaborators. Deeply sampled blood TCRbeta repertoires from subjects exposed to, actively infected with, or recovered from COVID-19 were included in the dataset. Where available, HLA class I and class II types were taken from metadata supplied by the sample provider and were not determined by assay-based typing. A freely available public database, intended as a resource for researchers studying the immune response to SARS-CoV-2, is where the repertoires were released. The material from the prospective study consisted of cDNA or gDNA derived from T cells, B-cell-depleted T cells, or PBMCs.

The immunoSEQ Assay, a bias-controlled multiplex PCR, was used to amplify TCRbeta CDR3 regions from genomic DNA. From the authors' description of their analysis: The number of nucleated cells in each sample was estimated from the amplification of reference gene primers within the assay. To quantify the absolute abundance of each unique TCRbeta CDR3 rearrangement, sequence reads were collapsed and filtered. For each sample, productive Simpson clonality was calculated by taking the square root of Simpson's diversity index across productive rearrangements. TCRdb took over this immuneACCESS table, retaining in-frame rearrangements with V and J assigned. Such tables are incomplete; in checked studies, under half of the missing clones stem from an unresolved V gene, and the remainder is unexplained. V, J and clone size reflect that table, while D and trimming were determined from the DNA. The sample table lists 350,000 to 400,000 clones, roughly 90% of them with a count of one. The ten top clones hold about 2.9% of the sample.

Comments on this clone: Its antigen specificity is not known. There are no base qualities to consult, and no much larger clone falls within one base.

At one collaborating source in Seattle, patients were enrolled during active infection and were followed longitudinally through the course of disease. Whole blood was collected in K2EDTA tubes by collaborating institutions according to the institutions' own protocols. For TCRbeta analysis, collaborators shipped samples in one of three forms: frozen whole blood, isolated PBMCs, or DNA extracted from either of those sample types. Trimming costs V 2 bases and J 2 bases, and their ends lie 9 bases apart. The CDR3 holds 14 amino acids from the cysteine to the phenylalanine. Only the CDR3 DNA is retained, 42 bases long and in frame from the first base. CDR1 and CDR2 are drawn from the germline V gene (reference sequence): SEHNR, FQNEAQ. Overall study outcomes, separate from this receptor: The quantity of clinical and demographic metadata differed by source and by participant and was supplied without curation.

Sequenced material: peripheral blood. This clonotype was sampled from a woman aged 30 to 39 with COVID-19, enrolled during active disease. Here the chain combines TRBV7-9 and TRBJ1-1; no confident D gene assignment can be made. The DNA sequence follows: TGTGCCAGCAGCTTATTGTCGGGAAACACTGAAGCTTTCTTT. It translates as CASSLLSGNTEAFF.